This T cell receptor (beta chain) was sequenced for a study of blood T cell repertoires in COVID-19. Original handling: Amplification from reference gene primers served as the basis for estimated nucleated cell counts. The protocol was immunoSEQ multiplex PCR, while the TCRdb copy is restricted to in-frame clones and leaves out a portion. The DNA was the basis for D and trimming; V, J and clone size are from that table. Of 250,000 to 300,000 clones listed, around 87% are singletons. This CDR3 has 15 amino acids. Germline-derived CDR1 and CDR2 are MDHEN and SYDVKM. V dropped 5 bases and J dropped 7; count of bases not matched to a gene: 12.

Sample: peripheral blood. The receptor was derived from a woman aged 45-65 years who had recovered from COVID-19. The chain employs TRBV28 and TRBJ1-2, with TRBD1 matching 8 bases. As DNA, the CDR3 is TGTGCCAGCAGTCGGACCCGACAGGGGCGGGGTGGCTACACCTTC. It encodes CASSRTRQGRGGYTF.